The 4 T cell receptor beta chains below were found in one sample sequenced in a study of T cell responses to AZD1222 COVID-19 vaccine. The protocol was immunoSEQ multiplex PCR, while the TCRdb copy is restricted to in-frame clones and leaves out a portion. The sample lists tens of thousands of clones, under 95% occurring once. Material: peripheral blood, obtained 28 days after the second AZD1222 dose. The receptors come from an adult who received the AZD1222 COVID-19 vaccine.

This rearrangement joins TRBV18 to TRBJ1-2, with D unclear. Germline loops: CDR1 KGHSH, CDR2 LQKENI. This CDR3 region has 14 residues. V dropped 2 bases and J dropped 5 bases, with 12 bases sitting between them. The CDR3 sequence: CASSPDLGEYGYTF. The CDR3 DNA is TGTGCCAGCTCACCAGATTTGGGTGAATATGGCTACACCTTC.

In this sample, this clone turned up a few times. V is TRBV15 and J is TRBJ1-5, with TRBD1 matching 7 bases. The CDR3 consists of 15 residues. Per germline, CDR1 LNHNV and CDR2 YYDKDF (reference sequence). After removal of 1 base from V and 4 bases from J, the junction contained 4 bases not matched to a gene. DNA for the CDR3: TGTGCCACCAGCAGAGGTGGGACAGAAAATCAGCCCCAGCATTTT. This gives the protein CATSRGGTENQPQHF.

CDR3 coding DNA: TGCAGCGTTGAAAAAGGGGGCCGACTCGGGCGAGAGACCCAGTACTTC. It codes for CSVEKGGRLGRETQYF. This chain connects TRBV29-1 to TRBJ2-5; 7 positions agree with TRBD1. Looked up from germline, CDR1 is SQVTM and CDR2 is ANQGSEA. The CDR3 sequence is 16 residues long. With 2 bases clipped from V and 4 bases from J, the junction kept 13 bases outside the gene matches.

V usage is TRBV28 and J usage is TRBJ1-4; D perhaps matches TRBD1 (6 bases). The CDR3 has 14 residues. Germline CDR1 and CDR2: MDHEN and SYDVKM. Trimming took 4 bases from V and 3 from J, leaving 9 bases between them. CDR3 nucleotide sequence: TGTGCCAGCAGTTACAGGGTTTCTAATGAAAAACTGTTTTTT. Translation gives CASSYRVSNEKLFF. Variable domain in full (rest from reference TRBV28 and TRBJ1-4): DVKVTQSSRYLVKRTGEKVFLECVQDMDHENMFWYRQDPGLGLRLIYFSYDVKMKEKGDIPEGYSVSREKKERFSLILESASTNQTSMYLCASSYRVSNEKLFFGSGTQLSVL.